The 32 T cell receptor beta chains presented below share a single source sample, sequenced in a study of human thymus T cells. Corrective heart surgery yielded the resections from which the thymus tissue came. The repertoire was sequenced with immunoSEQ multiplex PCR; TCRdb's copy has only in-frame clones and lacks some. The data show 100,000 to 150,000 clones, around 94% seen once. Sequencing used thymus tissue. The receptors originated from a boy younger than two with a congenital heart defect but otherwise immunologically healthy.

This chain uses TRBV5-6 with TRBJ2-2; D is uncertain. The CDR3 has 14 residues. In germline, CDR1 is SGHDT, CDR2 YYEEEE. The ends were cut back, 0 bases at V and 1 base at J, with 4 bases in the middle. CDR3 coding DNA: TGTGCCAGCAGCTTGGGGCAGAACACCGGGGAGCTGTTTTTT. Protein sequence: CASSLGQNTGELFF.

The genes are TRBV27 and TRBJ2-2; D might be TRBD1 (5 bases). V dropped 6 bases and J dropped 1 base, with 12 bases sitting between them. Germline V lookup: CDR1 MNHEY, CDR2 SMNVEV (reference sequence). The CDR3 covers 15 residues. The CDR3 DNA reads TGTGCCAGCAGCATCAACAGGTGGAACACCGGGGAGCTGTTTTTT. Translated: CASSINRWNTGELFF.

J is TRBJ2-5 and V is TRBV7-9, with 10 bases that match TRBD1. This CDR3 contains 14 residues. The V gene's germline CDR1 is SEHNR and CDR2 FQNEAQ (reference sequence). V shed 5 bases and J 5 bases; nucleotides not matched to a gene: 5. The CDR3 loop reads CASSSDRGLETQYF. In DNA form, the CDR3 reads TGTGCCAGCAGCAGTGACAGGGGGCTGGAGACCCAGTACTTC.

V is TRBV12-5 and J is TRBJ1-1; the match to TRBD1 covers 8 bases. Losses at the gene ends were 4 bases for V and 6 bases for J; bases not matched to a gene: 16. This CDR3 comprises 17 residues. CDR1 LGHNT and CDR2 FRNRAP come from the germline V gene. DNA for the CDR3: TGTGCTAGTGGTTCCAGCGATACAGGGGGTATAGGATCTGAAGCTTTCTTT. This encodes CASGSSDTGGIGSEAFF.

The genes are TRBV28 and TRBJ2-1; TRBD2 agrees at 11 bases. From germline, CDR1 is MDHEN and CDR2 SYDVKM. V lost 5 bases to trimming and J lost 6 bases; unmatched junction nucleotides: 6. CDR3 length equals 15 residues. The CDR3 DNA reads TGTGCCAGCAGTATTGGACTAGCGGGCTTCAATGAGCAGTTCTTC. Translating it yields CASSIGLAGFNEQFF.

This chain links TRBV7-2 with TRBJ2-1, with TRBD2 matching 9 bases. CDR3 length: 14 amino acids. The trim removed 8 bases at V and 0 bases at J, leaving 2 bases unmatched. Germline loops: CDR1 SGHTA, CDR2 FQGNSA. The CDR3 loop is CASGGLASYNEQFF. CDR3 DNA sequence: TGTGCCAGCGGGGGACTAGCCTCCTACAATGAGCAGTTCTTC.

The chain employs TRBV5-6 and TRBJ1-3, with D maybe TRBD1 (6 bases). The germline CDR1 and CDR2 sequences are SGHDT and YYEEEE. Trimming left V 2 bases short and J 0 bases short, with 6 bases between. The CDR3 spans 14 residues. In nucleotides, the CDR3 is TGTGCCAGCAGCTTAGGGGGCTCTGGAAACACCATATATTTT. Protein sequence: CASSLGGSGNTIYF.

This clone was counted a single time. In DNA, the CDR3 is TGTGCCACGGGGGCGGACAGGGGGCTAAACACTGAAGCTTTCTTT. Translated: CATGADRGLNTEAFF. The chain carries TRBV27 and TRBJ1-1; 11 bases are shared with TRBD1. V dropped 10 bases and J dropped 2; count of bases not matched to a gene: 9. The CDR3 spans 15 residues. Germline CDR1 MNHEY, CDR2 SMNVEV (reference sequence).

The V call is TRBV14, the J call TRBJ2-1, with 13 bases fitting TRBD2. The germline V gene encodes CDR1 SGHDN and CDR2 FVKESK. Trimming removed 5 bases from V and 4 bases from J; junction bases left unmatched: 20. The CDR3 is 21 residues long. This CDR3 reads CASSTLGSTSGGAGLYNEQFF. CDR3 DNA: TGTGCCAGCAGCACCCTAGGCTCCACTAGCGGGGGGGCAGGGTTGTACAATGAGCAGTTCTTC.

This chain joins TRBV12-5 and TRBJ1-1, with D perhaps matching TRBD1 (6 bases). This CDR3 contains 14 residues. Looked up from germline, CDR1 is LGHNT and CDR2 is FRNRAP. The V gene lost 6 bases and the J gene lost 11 bases, with 22 bases spanning the gap. The DNA of the CDR3 is TGTGCTAGTGGCTCATCCACAGGGCTTCCAGGGGCTTTCTTT. This sequence encodes CASGSSTGLPGAFF.

The rearrangement joins TRBV7-2 to TRBJ1-2; 11 nucleotides agree with TRBD1. Unmatched junction bases numbered 2, after V lost 4 bases and J lost 7 bases. Per germline, CDR1 SGHTA and CDR2 FQGNSA. The CDR3 has 13 amino acids. The CDR3 nucleotides read TGTGCCAGCAGCTCGGACAGGGGGCCTGGCTACACCTTC. Its protein is CASSSDRGPGYTF. The full variable domain, in which reference TRBV7-2 and TRBJ1-2 provide the parts outside the CDR3, is GAGVSQSPSNKVTEKGKDVELRCDPISGHTALYWYRQSLGQGLEFLIYFQGNSAPDKSGLPSDRFSAERTGGSVSTLTIQRTQQEDSAVYLCASSSDRGPGYTFGSGTRLTVV.

The chain combines TRBV5-6 with TRBJ1-6; 8 positions match TRBD1. This CDR3 comprises 16 residues. J lost 6 bases, V lost 4 bases, and 9 bases had no gene match. From germline, CDR1 is SGHDT and CDR2 YYEEEE. The CDR3 sequence is CASSHKTGDSNSPLHF. In DNA, the CDR3 is TGTGCCAGCAGCCATAAGACAGGGGACAGTAATTCACCCCTCCACTTT.

The J gene is TRBJ2-7, the V gene TRBV11-1; D unresolved. Per the germline V gene, CDR1 is SGHAT and CDR2 is FQDESV (reference sequence). The ends were cut back, 2 bases at V and 0 bases at J, with 5 bases in the middle. This CDR3 region has 13 residues. The CDR3 here is CASSLHSSYEQYF. CDR3 nucleotides: TGTGCCAGCAGCTTACACAGCTCCTACGAGCAGTACTTC.

This chain links TRBV2 with TRBJ2-3; 9 bases agree with TRBD2. CDR1 and CDR2 from the germline V gene are SNHLY and FYNNEI. V lost 4 bases to trimming and J lost 1 base; unmatched junction nucleotides: 15. This CDR3 is built from 19 residues. The CDR3 is CASSAWKAGGLDGTDTQYF. The CDR3 DNA is TGTGCCAGCAGTGCTTGGAAAGCGGGGGGTCTTGATGGCACAGATACGCAGTATTTT.

This rearrangement joins TRBV19 to TRBJ2-3; possible D gene TRBD2, 6 bases. The CDR3 length is 14 residues. Trimming pared 3 bases from V and 6 bases from J, leaving 13 bases between. Germline V gives CDR1 LNHDA, CDR2 SQIVND (reference sequence). CDR3 sequence (DNA): TGTGCCAGTAGTATGCGGGGTAGGAGGGATACGCAGTATTTT. Translated, it gives CASSMRGRRDTQYF.

V gene TRBV6-1 combines with J gene TRBJ2-1; TRBD1 matches 8 bases. There are 13 residues in the CDR3. V dropped 6 bases and J dropped 7; count of bases not matched to a gene: 5. CDR1 is MNHNS and CDR2 is SASEGT in the germline V gene. The CDR3 DNA reads as TGTGCCAGCAGAGGGCAGGGGGCGAATGAGCAGTTCTTC. This encodes CASRGQGANEQFF.

V usage is TRBV4-3 and J usage is TRBJ2-7, with D perhaps matching TRBD2 (6 bases). V lost 4 bases to trimming and J lost 0 bases, with 16 bases between them. The length of the CDR3 is 16 residues. Germline V lookup: CDR1 LGHNA, CDR2 YSLEER. The CDR3, as DNA: TGCGCCAGCAGCCCCGAGCGGGCAGGGACCTCCTACGAGCAGTACTTC. It encodes CASSPERAGTSYEQYF.

The chain uses TRBV9 and TRBJ1-1; possibly TRBD1 for D (6 bases). The CDR3 runs 15 residues. CDR1 and CDR2 (germline): SGDLS, YYNGEE. V lost 4 bases, J lost 1 base, and 14 bases lay in between. The CDR3: CASSPLGAPNTEAFF. CDR3 DNA sequence: TGTGCCAGCAGCCCCTTGGGGGCCCCGAACACTGAAGCTTTCTTT.

This chain links TRBV28 with TRBJ1-2; 9 bases agree with TRBD1. V lost 7 bases, J lost 8 bases, and 11 bases stayed unmatched. Germline lookup yields CDR1 MDHEN and CDR2 SYDVKM. This CDR3 spans 14 amino acids. CDR3 sequence reads: CASTKGQGIEGYTF. CDR3 nucleotide sequence: TGTGCCAGCACCAAAGGACAGGGGATAGAGGGCTACACCTTC.

The CDR3 sequence: CASSSKRFGGQGGFETQYF. CDR3 bases: TGCGCCAGCAGCTCGAAAAGGTTTGGTGGACAGGGAGGTTTTGAGACCCAGTACTTC. V and J are TRBV5-1 and TRBJ2-5, with TRBD1 matching 8 bases. Germline CDR1 reads SGHRS; CDR2 reads YFSETQ. V shed 3 bases and J 5 bases; nucleotides not matched to a gene: 21. This CDR3 has 19 amino acids. Combining the CDR3 with reference TRBV5-1 and TRBJ2-5 gives the whole variable domain KAGVTQTPRYLIKTRGQQVTLSCSPISGHRSVSWYQQTPGQGLQFLFEYFSETQRNKGNFPGRFSGRQFSNSRSEMNVSTLELGDSALYLCASSSKRFGGQGGFETQYFGPGTRLLVL.

The V and J genes are TRBV9 and TRBJ1-1; tentative D call: TRBD1 (5 bases). Trimming took 4 bases from V and 11 from J, leaving 15 bases between them. The CDR3 length is 12 residues. Germline lookup yields CDR1 SGDLS and CDR2 YYNGEE. For the CDR3, the DNA is TGTGCCAGCAGCTATAAGGGGACGTGGGCTTTCTTT. It specifies CASSYKGTWAFF.

This chain uses TRBV4-1 with TRBJ2-3, with D unresolved. This CDR3 contains 13 residues. Germline values: CDR1 MGHRA, CDR2 YSYEKL. The germline V and J ends were trimmed by 6 bases and 1 base, with 8 bases remaining between them. CDR3 in DNA: TGCGCCAGCAGTTTCCGGGGCACAGATACGCAGTATTTT. Protein sequence: CASSFRGTDTQYF.

The rearrangement uses TRBV6-5 and TRBJ2-2, with D possibly being TRBD1 (6 bases). Looked up from germline, CDR1 is MNHEY and CDR2 is SVGAGI. The length of the CDR3 is 16 residues. Trimming shortened V by 4 bases and J by 0 bases, and 12 bases separated the two germline ends. The chain's CDR3 is CASSFSGQTNTGELFF. CDR3 nucleotide sequence: TGTGCCAGCAGTTTCTCCGGACAGACGAACACCGGGGAGCTGTTTTTT.

The rearrangement joins TRBV19 to TRBJ1-5; TRBD1 agrees at 7 bases. The germline CDR1 and CDR2 sequences are LNHDA and SQIVND (reference sequence). V shed 4 bases, J shed 6 bases, and the junction held 6 bases outside the gene matches. The CDR3 is 14 residues long. CDR3: CASSNLSGGQPQHF. CDR3 DNA sequence: TGTGCCAGTAGTAATCTATCAGGGGGTCAGCCCCAGCATTTT.

The rearrangement joins TRBV30 to TRBJ2-3; D might be TRBD1 (5 bases). This CDR3 contains 13 residues. Germline CDR1 and CDR2: GTSNPN and SVGIG (reference sequence). Trimming shortened V by 0 bases and J by 4 bases, and 8 bases separated the two germline ends. CDR3 amino acids: CAWSVAGSDTQYF. The CDR3 bases are TGTGCCTGGAGTGTAGCAGGGTCAGATACGCAGTATTTT.

The table lists this clone with a count of one. The chain combines TRBV28 with TRBJ2-3; 12 bases are shared with TRBD2. Germline V CDR1 and CDR2: MDHEN, SYDVKM. V was pared by 2 bases and J by 4 bases, with 13 bases of the junction left unmatched. The CDR3 is made up of 19 amino acids. The CDR3 bases are TGTGCCAGCAGTTTAAGGTCGGCTAGCGGGGGGGCCGGGGCAGATACGCAGTATTTT. Translation: CASSLRSASGGAGADTQYF.

V usage is TRBV29-1 and J usage is TRBJ2-1, with a weak D call TRBD2 (5 bases). The V gene's germline CDR1 is SQVTM and CDR2 ANQGSEA. Trimming shortened V by 3 bases and J by 6 bases, and 9 bases separated the two germline ends. This CDR3 is 12 amino acids long. Written as DNA, the CDR3 is TGCAGCGTTGAGAGGGTCTCCAATGAGCAGTTCTTC. It specifies CSVERVSNEQFF.

This clone has just one count. The chain employs TRBV14 and TRBJ1-3; 7 nucleotides match TRBD1. V shed 1 base, J shed 0 bases, and the junction held 15 bases outside the gene matches. Germline V lookup: CDR1 SGHDN, CDR2 FVKESK. This CDR3 is built from 20 residues. The CDR3 loop reads CASSQVRQGYLPTSGNTIYF. The CDR3 DNA sequence: TGTGCCAGCAGCCAAGTGAGACAGGGCTACTTGCCCACCTCTGGAAACACCATATATTTT.

CDR3 amino acids: CATSRGRSYNSPLHF. CDR3 DNA: TGTGCCACCAGCAGAGGGAGGTCCTATAATTCACCCCTCCACTTT. The chain uses TRBV15 and TRBJ1-6; D is uncertain. Trimming stripped 1 base from V and 1 base from J, with 5 bases between. CDR3 length: 15 residues. Germline assignment: CDR1 LNHNV and CDR2 YYDKDF (reference sequence).

This chain links TRBV5-6 with TRBJ2-1; D gene uncertain. The germline V gene encodes CDR1 SGHDT and CDR2 YYEEEE. This CDR3 contains 11 residues. With 0 bases removed from V and 7 bases from J, the gap between germline ends came to 2 bases. CDR3 sequence reads: CASSLENEQFF. CDR3 in DNA: TGTGCCAGCAGCTTGGAAAATGAGCAGTTCTTC.

The J gene is TRBJ2-3, the V gene TRBV13; TRBD2 agrees at 13 bases. The CDR3 loop spans 16 amino acids. Germline V gene data show CDR1 as PRHDT and CDR2 as FYEKMQ (reference sequence). V trimming: 10 bases; J trimming: 2 bases; junction bases outside the gene matches: 9. CDR3 in amino acids: CATCVGTSGITDTQYF. Here the CDR3 DNA reads TGTGCCACCTGCGTGGGGACTAGCGGGATCACAGATACGCAGTATTTT.

V is TRBV23-1 and J is TRBJ2-6, with 7 bases fitting TRBD2. TRBV23-1 is sorted into the ORF group, with uncertain function. V lost 5 bases to trimming and J lost 14 bases; unmatched junction nucleotides: 12. CDR3 length: 14 amino acids. The CDR3 sequence is CASSFRGGRRLLTF. DNA for the CDR3: TGCGCCAGCAGTTTTCGGGGCGGGAGAAGGCTCCTGACTTTC.